The clone carrying this T cell receptor beta chain has ten or more counts. As for time point: sample taken at primary tumor resection. Whole RNA, isolated from tumor, nontumor lung or frozen PBMC, was sequenced without prior sorting. This entry is derived from a study of spatial heterogeneity in lung cancer. Germline CDR1 and CDR2: MGHRA and YSYEKL. The V and J ends lost 0 bases and 0 bases respectively, with 6 bases between them. CDR3 length: 16 amino acids. Every TCR cDNA molecule bore its own unique molecular identifier. From the 5' RACE reads, TCRdb called clonotypes with MiXCR, one entry per CDR3 protein. The sample holds nearly 50,000 distinct CDR3 sequences; 7.5% to 9% are singletons and the top ten take about 13%.

The chain recombines TRBV4-1 with TRBJ2-6; no firm D call. The sequence came from a female donor with early-stage non-small cell lung cancer. Material: PBMCs, obtained at surgery. DNA for the CDR3: TGCGCCAGCAGCCAAGATTGGGACTCTGGGGCCAACGTCCTGACTTTC. Translating it yields CASSQDWDSGANVLTF.